The 11 T cell receptor beta chains below were found in one sample sequenced in a study of blood T cells in healthy people across ages. The use of a sample-barcoded 5' primer and a J-beta primer mix characterized a second PCR of roughly 7 to 11 cycles. TCRdb itself ran the 5' RACE reads through MiXCR, one entry per CDR3 protein. There are fewer than 800,000 distinct CDR3 sequences in the sample; roughly 30% occur only once, and 15% lies in the top ten. Sequencing used blood. These receptors all come from an elderly woman in good health.

This clonotype was seen ten or more times. The chain couples TRBV9 to TRBJ2-3; no firm D call. Germline CDR1 reads SGDLS; CDR2 reads YYNGEE. Trimming pared 0 bases from V and 3 bases from J, leaving 14 bases between. The CDR3 contains 16 residues. CDR3 DNA: TGTGCCAGCAGCGTAGTACCGGCTTTATCGACAGATACGCAGTATTTT. The encoded protein is CASSVVPALSTDTQYF.

This clonotype was observed many times. This chain links TRBV6-2 or TRBV6-3 with TRBJ1-5; D is unresolved. Germline assignment: CDR1 MNHEY and CDR2 SVGEGT. With 5 bases removed from V and 4 bases from J, the gap between germline ends came to 9 bases. The CDR3 totals 13 residues. As DNA, the CDR3 is TGTGCCAGCAGTCCTTTCAAAAATCAGCCCCAGCATTTT. This encodes CASSPFKNQPQHF.

The chain links TRBV5-6 to TRBJ2-5, with a weak D call TRBD2 (5 bases). Trimming shortened V by 6 bases and J by 1 base, and 10 bases separated the two germline ends. Germline V gene data show CDR1 as SGHDT and CDR2 as YYEEEE. The CDR3 sequence is 13 residues long. DNA for the CDR3: TGTGCCAGCACCCGGGATACCCAAGAGACCCAGTACTTC. It yields the protein CASTRDTQETQYF.

This clonotype was detected many times. This chain connects TRBV20-1 to TRBJ2-7; possible D gene TRBD1, 6 bases. From germline, CDR1 is DFQATT and CDR2 SNEGSKA (reference sequence). CDR3 length equals 15 residues. V shed 2 bases and J shed 3 bases, with 17 bases lying between them. In DNA, the CDR3 is TGCAGTGCTAGAAATCCGCAGGGGTCCCTCTACGAGCAGTACTTC. This sequence encodes CSARNPQGSLYEQYF.

The table lists this clonotype with a few counts. A much larger clone sits a single nucleotide away, making a read error possible. The rearrangement links TRBV6-5 to TRBJ2-5; no clear D gene. CDR3 length: 11 amino acids. Germline lookup yields CDR1 MNHEY and CDR2 SVGAGI. CDR3 DNA: TGTGCCAGCACTGACCTGGAGACCCTGTACTTC. Its translation: CASTDLETLYF.

The chain uses TRBV2 and TRBJ1-2; unclear D gene. The V gene lost 1 base and the J gene lost 4 bases, with 13 bases spanning the gap. This CDR3 spans 15 amino acids. Germline V gene data show CDR1 as SNHLY and CDR2 as FYNNEI. The CDR3 region is CASSEVRAGFYGYTF. DNA of the CDR3: TGTGCCAGCAGTGAAGTCCGGGCGGGTTTCTATGGCTACACCTTC. Filled out from reference TRBV2 and TRBJ1-2, the complete variable domain reads EPEVTQTPSHQVTQMGQEVILRCVPISNHLYFYWYRQILGQKVEFLVSFYNNEISEKSEIFDDQFSVERPDGSNFTLKIRSTKLEDSAMYFCASSEVRAGFYGYTFGSGTRLTVV.

This rearrangement joins TRBV5-1 to TRBJ2-1; D is undetermined. Matching the DNA end better, TRBJ2-7 makes the J call doubtful. CDR3 length: 14 amino acids. The V gene's germline CDR1 is SGHRS and CDR2 YFSETQ. The CDR3 sequence is CASSLVPSYNEQYF. CDR3 DNA: TGCGCCAGCAGCTTGGTCCCCTCCTACAATGAGCAGTACTTC.

The chain recombines TRBV27 with TRBJ1-4; possible D gene TRBD1, 6 bases. The CDR3 has 14 amino acids. Between the trimmed V and J ends, which lost 6 bases and 5 bases, there was a span of 13 bases. The germline CDR1 and CDR2 sequences are MNHEY and SMNVEV (reference sequence). CDR3 sequence: CASRSTGPNEKLFF. CDR3 in DNA: TGTGCCAGCAGATCGACAGGTCCAAATGAAAAACTGTTTTTT.

The V gene is TRBV20-1, the J gene TRBJ1-2; D gene unclear. V gave up 5 bases and J gave up 1 base, with 11 bases separating them. The CDR3 is 13 amino acids. CDR1 and CDR2 from the germline V gene are DFQATT and SNEGSKA (reference sequence). The CDR3 protein is CSAGQVVNYGYTF. Written as DNA, the CDR3 is TGCAGTGCTGGCCAAGTGGTTAACTATGGCTACACCTTC.

This clonotype has ten or more counts. The chain combines TRBV5-1 with TRBJ2-3, with unresolved D. CDR3 length: 13 amino acids. V lost 0 bases and J lost 6, with 8 bases in between. The germline gives CDR1 SGHRS, CDR2 YFSETQ. CDR3 in amino acids: CASSLEVRDTQYF. In nucleotides, the CDR3 is TGCGCCAGCAGCTTGGAAGTGCGGGATACGCAGTATTTT.

This clonotype was detected many times. V gene TRBV5-1 combines with J gene TRBJ1-2; D ambiguous. Deletions cut 0 bases from V and 0 bases from J, with 15 bases between. CDR1 and CDR2 (germline): SGHRS, YFSETQ. The CDR3 is made up of 17 amino acids. CDR3 in amino acids: CASSLGASARANYGYTF. The CDR3 bases are TGCGCCAGCAGCTTGGGGGCCTCGGCGCGGGCTAACTATGGCTACACCTTC. The complete variable domain, with remaining parts taken from reference TRBV5-1 and TRBJ1-2, reads KAGVTQTPRYLIKTRGQQVTLSCSPISGHRSVSWYQQTPGQGLQFLFEYFSETQRNKGNFPGRFSGRQFSNSRSEMNVSTLELGDSALYLCASSLGASARANYGYTFGSGTRLTVV.